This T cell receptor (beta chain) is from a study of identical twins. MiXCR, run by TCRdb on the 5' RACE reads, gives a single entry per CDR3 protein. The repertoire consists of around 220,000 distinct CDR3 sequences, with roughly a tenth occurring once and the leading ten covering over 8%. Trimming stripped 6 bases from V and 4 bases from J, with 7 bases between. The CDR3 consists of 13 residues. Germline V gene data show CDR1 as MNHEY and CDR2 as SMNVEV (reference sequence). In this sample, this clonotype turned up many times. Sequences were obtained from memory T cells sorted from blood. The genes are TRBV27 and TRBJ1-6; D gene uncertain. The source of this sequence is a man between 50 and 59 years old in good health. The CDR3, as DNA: TGTGCCAGCAGCAGAGTTTATAATTCACCCCTCCACTTT. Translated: CASSRVYNSPLHF.